The TCR beta chain described here comes from a study of a mutant IDH1 vaccine in newly diagnosed glioma. Study in general: Radiotherapy alone preceded vaccination by 4-6 weeks; alternatively, vaccination started with temozolomide cycles. Treated patients, roughly 62% male and roughly 40% female, averaged about 40 years of age.

Concerning this clone itself: The antigen is not known.

Germline values: CDR1 SEHNR, CDR2 FQNEAQ (reference sequence). The CDR3 has 14 amino acids. Between the trimmed V and J ends, which lost 4 bases and 7 bases, there was a span of 16 bases. Time point described: week 11, during vaccination. Vaccination used 300 ug of mutant IDH1 20-mer peptide per dose, with topical imiquimod. Patients carried new grade 3 or 4 IDH1-mutant astrocytomas lacking nuclear ATRX. TCRdb's copy holds only in-frame clones and misses some; the assay was immunoSEQ multiplex PCR. The data contain fewer than 150,000 clones, roughly nine tenths of them singletons. Sequencing used PBMCs, obtained from a glioma patient whose treatment included an IDH1 peptide vaccine. The origin of this receptor is a woman between 45 and 60 years old with glioma. The rearrangement links TRBV7-9 to TRBJ1-1, with D perhaps TRBD1 (5 bases). The CDR3: CASSSMGGGNEAFF. DNA for the CDR3: TGTGCCAGCAGCTCCATGGGGGGTGGGAATGAAGCTTTCTTT.